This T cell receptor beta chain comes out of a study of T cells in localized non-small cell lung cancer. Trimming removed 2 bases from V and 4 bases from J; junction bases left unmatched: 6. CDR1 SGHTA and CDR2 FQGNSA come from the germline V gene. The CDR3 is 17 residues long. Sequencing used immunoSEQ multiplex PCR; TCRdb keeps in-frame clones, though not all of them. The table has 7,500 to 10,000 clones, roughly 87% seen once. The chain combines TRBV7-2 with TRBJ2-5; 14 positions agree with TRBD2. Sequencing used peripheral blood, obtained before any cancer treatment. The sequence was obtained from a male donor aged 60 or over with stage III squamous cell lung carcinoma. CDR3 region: CASSLWGLAGEGETQYF. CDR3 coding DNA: TGTGCCAGCAGCTTATGGGGACTAGCGGGGGAGGGAGAGACCCAGTACTTC.